This T cell receptor (beta chain) originates from a study of CD8+CD57+ T cells in acquired aplastic anemia. Study-level background: The study obtained an average of about 3.1 ug of DNA from sorted CD4+ and CD8+ cells.

The CDR3 is made up of 16 amino acids. The V and J ends lost 6 bases and 5 bases respectively, with 19 bases between them. Germline V gene data show CDR1 as SGHAT and CDR2 as FQNNGV. The patients chosen for sequencing had shown expansion of CD8+CD57+ cells (detected by flow cytometry). Blood was sampled before the patients had received any therapy. This clonotype appeared a few times. As yet, its antigen is unknown. Genomic DNA, serving as template, underwent TCR beta VDJ and CDR3 profiling. Each CDR3 protein is one row after TCRdb ran MiXCR on the reads. The data contain some 170,000 distinct CDR3 sequences, roughly 48% of them singletons. Study outcomes and limitations: Approximately 28 CD8+ CDR3 sequences were shared between patients and controls. For CD8+ Simpson's diversity, patients and controls showed no significant difference.

The TCR sequence derives from a human donor with aplastic anemia. The chain combines TRBV11-2 with TRBJ2-2; possible D gene TRBD2, 5 bases. Sequencing was done on a sample of sorted CD4+, CD8+, or CD8+CD57+ T cells (not recorded which) from PBMCs. Here the CDR3 DNA reads TGTGCCAGCAGGAACCTCCGGGCGGGTCATACCGGGGAGCTGTTTTTT. Protein: CASRNLRAGHTGELFF.